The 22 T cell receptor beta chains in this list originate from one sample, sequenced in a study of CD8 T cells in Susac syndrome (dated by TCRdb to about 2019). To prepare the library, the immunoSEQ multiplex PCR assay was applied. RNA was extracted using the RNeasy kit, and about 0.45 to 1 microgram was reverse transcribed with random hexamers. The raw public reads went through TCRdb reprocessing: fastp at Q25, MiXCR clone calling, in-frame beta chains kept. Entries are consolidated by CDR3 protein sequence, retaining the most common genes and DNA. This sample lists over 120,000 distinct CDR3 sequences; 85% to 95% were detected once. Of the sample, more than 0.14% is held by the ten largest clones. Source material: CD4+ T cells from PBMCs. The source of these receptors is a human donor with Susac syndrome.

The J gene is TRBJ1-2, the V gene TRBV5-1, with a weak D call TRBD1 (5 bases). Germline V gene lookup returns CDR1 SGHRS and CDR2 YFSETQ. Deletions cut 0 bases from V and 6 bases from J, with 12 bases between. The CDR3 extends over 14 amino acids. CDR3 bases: TGCGCCAGCAGCTTGGGACCGACGGGGGATGGCTACACCTTC. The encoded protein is CASSLGPTGDGYTF.

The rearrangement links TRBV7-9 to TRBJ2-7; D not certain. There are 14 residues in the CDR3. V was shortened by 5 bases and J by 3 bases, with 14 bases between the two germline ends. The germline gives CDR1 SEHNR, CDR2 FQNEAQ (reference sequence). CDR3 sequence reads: CASSPTPRIYEQYF. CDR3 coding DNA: TGTGCCAGCAGCCCCACACCCAGAATCTACGAGCAGTACTTC.

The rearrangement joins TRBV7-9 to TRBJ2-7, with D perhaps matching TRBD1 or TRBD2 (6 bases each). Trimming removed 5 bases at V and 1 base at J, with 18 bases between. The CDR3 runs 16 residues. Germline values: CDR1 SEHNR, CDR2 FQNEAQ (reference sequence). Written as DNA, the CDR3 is TGTGCCAGCAGCCCAGTACGGGGGCAGGGTTCCTACGAGCAGTACTTC. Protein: CASSPVRGQGSYEQYF. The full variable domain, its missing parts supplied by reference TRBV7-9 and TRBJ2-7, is DTGVSQNPRHKITKRGQNVTFRCDPISEHNRLYWYRQTLGQGPEFLTYFQNEAQLEKSRLLSDRFSAERPKGSFSTLEIQRTEQGDSAMYLCASSPVRGQGSYEQYFGPGTRLTVT.

This CDR3 is CSVPDFAREKLFF. CDR3 nucleotide sequence: TGCAGCGTCCCGGACTTTGCCCGTGAAAAACTGTTTTTT. The rearrangement links TRBV29-1 to TRBJ1-4; D not certain. Trimming left V 6 bases short and J 7 bases short, with 15 bases between. Germline V gene lookup returns CDR1 SQVTM and CDR2 ANQGSEA. The CDR3 covers 13 residues.

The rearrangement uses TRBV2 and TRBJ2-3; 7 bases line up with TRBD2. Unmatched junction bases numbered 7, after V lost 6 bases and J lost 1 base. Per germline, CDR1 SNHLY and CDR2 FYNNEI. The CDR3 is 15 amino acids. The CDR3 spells CASRESLAGTDTQYF. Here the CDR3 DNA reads TGTGCCAGCAGGGAAAGTCTAGCGGGCACAGATACGCAGTATTTT. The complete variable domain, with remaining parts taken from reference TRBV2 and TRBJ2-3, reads EPEVTQTPSHQVTQMGQEVILRCVPISNHLYFYWYRQILGQKVEFLVSFYNNEISEKSEIFDDQFSVERPDGSNFTLKIRSTKLEDSAMYFCASRESLAGTDTQYFGPGTRLTVL.

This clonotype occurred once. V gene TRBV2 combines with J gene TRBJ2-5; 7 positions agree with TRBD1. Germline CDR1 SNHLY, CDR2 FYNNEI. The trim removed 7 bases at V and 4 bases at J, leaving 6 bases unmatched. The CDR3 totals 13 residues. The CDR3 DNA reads TGTGCCAGCAAACAGGGGAATCGAGAGACCCAGTACTTC. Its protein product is CASKQGNRETQYF.

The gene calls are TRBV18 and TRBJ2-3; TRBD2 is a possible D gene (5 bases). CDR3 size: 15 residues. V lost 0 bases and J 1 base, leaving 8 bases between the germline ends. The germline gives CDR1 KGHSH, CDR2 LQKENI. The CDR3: CASSPPQRRTDTQYF. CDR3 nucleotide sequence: TGTGCCAGCTCACCACCCCAGCGGCGCACAGATACGCAGTATTTT.

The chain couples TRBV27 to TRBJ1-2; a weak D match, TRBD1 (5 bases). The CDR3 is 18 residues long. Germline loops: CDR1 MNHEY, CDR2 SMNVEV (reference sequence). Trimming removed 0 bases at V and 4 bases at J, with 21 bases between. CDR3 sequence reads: CASSLSSGSGFLGYGYTF. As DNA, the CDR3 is TGTGCCAGCAGTTTATCCTCGGGGTCAGGGTTCCTGGGCTATGGCTACACCTTC.

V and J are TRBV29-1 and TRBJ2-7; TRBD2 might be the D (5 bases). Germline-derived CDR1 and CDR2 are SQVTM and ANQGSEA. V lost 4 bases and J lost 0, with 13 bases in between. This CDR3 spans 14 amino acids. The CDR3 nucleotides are TGCAGCGTTGCGGAGGCTGAAAACTCCTACGAGCAGTACTTC. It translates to CSVAEAENSYEQYF.

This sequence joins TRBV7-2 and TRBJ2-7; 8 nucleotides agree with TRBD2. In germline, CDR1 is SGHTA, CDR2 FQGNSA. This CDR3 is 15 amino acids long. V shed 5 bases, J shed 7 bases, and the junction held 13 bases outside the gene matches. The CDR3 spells CASSEREPRKLEQYF. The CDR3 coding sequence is TGTGCCAGCAGCGAGCGGGAGCCGAGAAAACTTGAGCAGTACTTC. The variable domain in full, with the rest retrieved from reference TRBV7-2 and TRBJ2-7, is GAGVSQSPSNKVTEKGKDVELRCDPISGHTALYWYRQSLGQGLEFLIYFQGNSAPDKSGLPSDRFSAERTGGSVSTLTIQRTQQEDSAVYLCASSEREPRKLEQYFGPGTRLTVT.

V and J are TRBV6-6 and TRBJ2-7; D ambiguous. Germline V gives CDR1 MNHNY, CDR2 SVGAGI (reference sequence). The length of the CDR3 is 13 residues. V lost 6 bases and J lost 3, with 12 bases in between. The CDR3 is CASSDRAVYEQYF. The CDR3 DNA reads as TGTGCCAGCAGCGACCGGGCCGTCTACGAGCAGTACTTC.

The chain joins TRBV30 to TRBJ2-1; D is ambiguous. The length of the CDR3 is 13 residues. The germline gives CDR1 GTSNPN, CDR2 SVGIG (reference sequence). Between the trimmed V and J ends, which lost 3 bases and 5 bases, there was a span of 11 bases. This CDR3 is CAWSTGLNNEQFF. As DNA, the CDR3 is TGTGCCTGGAGCACCGGGCTAAACAATGAGCAGTTCTTC.

This CDR3 is CASSLVAESTDTQYF. CDR3 coding DNA: TGCGCCAGCAGCTTGGTGGCGGAAAGCACAGATACGCAGTATTTT. The rearrangement uses TRBV5-1 and TRBJ2-3; D gene uncertain. V was trimmed by 0 bases and J by 0 bases, leaving 8 bases between them. The CDR3 runs to 15 residues. Germline values: CDR1 SGHRS, CDR2 YFSETQ.

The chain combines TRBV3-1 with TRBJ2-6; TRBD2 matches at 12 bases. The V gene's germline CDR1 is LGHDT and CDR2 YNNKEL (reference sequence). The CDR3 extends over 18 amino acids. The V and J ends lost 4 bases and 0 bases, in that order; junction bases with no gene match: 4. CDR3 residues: CASSPASGGVSGANVLTF. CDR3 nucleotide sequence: TGTGCCAGCAGCCCTGCTAGCGGGGGGGTCTCTGGGGCCAACGTCCTGACTTTC.

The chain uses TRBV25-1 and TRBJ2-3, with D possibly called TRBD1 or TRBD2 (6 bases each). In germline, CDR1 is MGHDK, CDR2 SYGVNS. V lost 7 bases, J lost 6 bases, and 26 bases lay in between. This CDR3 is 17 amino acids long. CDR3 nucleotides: TGTGCCAGCATAGGTGGGGGGCTTAGCGGAGTCGCGGATACGCAGTATTTT. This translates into CASIGGGLSGVADTQYF.

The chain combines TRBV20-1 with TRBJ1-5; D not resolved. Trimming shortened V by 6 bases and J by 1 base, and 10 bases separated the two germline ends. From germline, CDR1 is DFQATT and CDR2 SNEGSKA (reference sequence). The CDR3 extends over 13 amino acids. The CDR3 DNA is TGCAGTGCAATGACACGGAGCAATCAGCCCCAGCATTTT. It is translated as CSAMTRSNQPQHF.

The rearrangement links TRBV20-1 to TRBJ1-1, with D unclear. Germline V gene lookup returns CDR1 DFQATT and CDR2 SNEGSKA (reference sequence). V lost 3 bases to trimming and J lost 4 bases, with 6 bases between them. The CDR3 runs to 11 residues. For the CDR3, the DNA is TGCAGTGCTAGTCGCGGCACTGAAGCTTTCTTT. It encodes CSASRGTEAFF.

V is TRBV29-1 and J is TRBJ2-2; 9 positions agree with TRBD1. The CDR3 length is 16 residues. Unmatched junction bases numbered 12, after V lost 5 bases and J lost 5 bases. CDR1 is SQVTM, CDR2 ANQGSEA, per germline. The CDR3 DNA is TGCAGCGTTCGGGGACAGGGTGGCAGTGTGACCGGGGAGCTGTTTTTT. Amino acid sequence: CSVRGQGGSVTGELFF.

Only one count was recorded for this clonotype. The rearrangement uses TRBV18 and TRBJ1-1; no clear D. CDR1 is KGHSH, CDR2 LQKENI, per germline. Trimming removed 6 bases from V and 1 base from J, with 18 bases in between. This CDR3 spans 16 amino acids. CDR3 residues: CASSRIPRSSNTEAFF. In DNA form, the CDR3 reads TGTGCCAGCTCCAGAATCCCCAGGAGCTCGAACACTGAAGCTTTCTTT.

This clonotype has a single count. CDR3 region: CSARNAYGYTF. CDR3 DNA sequence: TGCAGTGCTAGAAATGCCTATGGCTACACCTTC. The genes are TRBV20-1 and TRBJ1-2; D remains unclear. CDR1 DFQATT and CDR2 SNEGSKA come from the germline V gene (reference sequence). Trimming stripped 2 bases from V and 4 bases from J, with 5 bases between. This CDR3 is 11 amino acids long.

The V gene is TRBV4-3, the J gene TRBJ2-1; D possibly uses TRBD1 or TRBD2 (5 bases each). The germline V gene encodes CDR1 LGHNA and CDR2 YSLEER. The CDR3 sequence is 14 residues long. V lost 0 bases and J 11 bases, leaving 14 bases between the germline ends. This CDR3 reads CASSQDPGTGKQFF. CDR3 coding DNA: TGCGCCAGCAGCCAAGATCCCGGGACGGGCAAGCAGTTCTTC.

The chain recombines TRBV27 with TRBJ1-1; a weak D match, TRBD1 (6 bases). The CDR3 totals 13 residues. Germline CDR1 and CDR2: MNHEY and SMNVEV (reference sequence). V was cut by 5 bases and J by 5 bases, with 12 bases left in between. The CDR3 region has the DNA TGTGCCAGCAGTGGGACACCTGGGACTGAAGCTTTCTTT. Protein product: CASSGTPGTEAFF.